This T cell receptor (beta chain) is drawn from a study of a mutant IDH1 vaccine in newly diagnosed glioma. About the research overall: Treated patients, averaging about 40 years, were 62.5% male and roughly 38% female. Study-wide points: Vaccine-induced responses were seen in about 93% of patients, spanning several MHC alleles.

The data were produced by immunoSEQ multiplex PCR, yet TCRdb's version contains in-frame clones alone and is incomplete. The sample records about 56,000 clones, 70% to 85% being singletons. Comment on this clone: Its antigen is unidentified.

CDR3 length equals 15 residues. CDR1 WSHSY and CDR2 SAAADI come from the germline V gene. The ends were cut back, 5 bases at V and 0 bases at J, with 14 bases in the middle. Time point described: week 47, end of study. Vaccinated patients received 300 ug of mutant IDH1 20-mer peptide per dose, with topical imiquimod. This TCR was sampled from a man aged 45-65 years with glioma. This sample comprised PBMCs, obtained from a glioma patient whose treatment included an IDH1 peptide vaccine. The gene calls are TRBV10-2 and TRBJ2-7, with TRBD1 as a possible D gene (6 bases). The CDR3 region has the DNA TGCGCCAGCAGTTTAGGGACATTTAGCTCCTACGAGCAGTACTTC. As protein: CASSLGTFSSYEQYF.